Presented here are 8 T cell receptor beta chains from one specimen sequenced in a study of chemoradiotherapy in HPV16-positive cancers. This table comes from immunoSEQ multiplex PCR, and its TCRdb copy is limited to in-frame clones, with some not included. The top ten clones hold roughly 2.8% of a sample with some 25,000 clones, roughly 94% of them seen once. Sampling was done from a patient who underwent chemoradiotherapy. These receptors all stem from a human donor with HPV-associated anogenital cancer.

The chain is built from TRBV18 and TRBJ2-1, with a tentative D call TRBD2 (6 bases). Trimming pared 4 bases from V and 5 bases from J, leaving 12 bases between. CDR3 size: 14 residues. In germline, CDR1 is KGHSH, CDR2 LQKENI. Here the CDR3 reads CASSQEGANNEQFF. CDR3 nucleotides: TGTGCCAGCTCACAGGAGGGAGCCAACAATGAGCAGTTCTTC.

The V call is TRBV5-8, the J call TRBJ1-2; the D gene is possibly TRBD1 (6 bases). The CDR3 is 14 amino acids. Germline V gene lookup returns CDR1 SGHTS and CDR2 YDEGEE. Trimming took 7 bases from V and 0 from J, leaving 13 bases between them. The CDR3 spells CASWGAEPNYGYTF. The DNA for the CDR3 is TGTGCCAGCTGGGGGGCAGAACCTAACTATGGCTACACCTTC. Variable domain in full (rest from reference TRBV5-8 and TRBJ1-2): EAGVTQSPTHLIKTRGQQATLRCSPISGHTSVYWYQQALGLGLQFLLWYDEGEERNRGNFPPRFSGRQFPNYSSELNVNALELEDSALYLCASWGAEPNYGYTFGSGTRLTVV.

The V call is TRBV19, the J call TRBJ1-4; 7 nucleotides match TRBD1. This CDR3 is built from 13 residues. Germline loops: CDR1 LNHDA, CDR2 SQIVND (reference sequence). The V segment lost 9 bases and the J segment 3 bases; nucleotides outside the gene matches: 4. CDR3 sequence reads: CASRGAPNEKLFF. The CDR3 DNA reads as TGTGCCAGCAGGGGGGCCCCTAATGAAAAACTGTTTTTT.

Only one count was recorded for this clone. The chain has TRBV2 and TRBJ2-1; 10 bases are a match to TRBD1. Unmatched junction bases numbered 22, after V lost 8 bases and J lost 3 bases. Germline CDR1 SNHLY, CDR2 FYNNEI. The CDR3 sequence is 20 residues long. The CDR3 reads CASSMGAPGQGRGLYNEQFF. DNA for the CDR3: TGTGCCAGCTCTATGGGGGCTCCGGGACAGGGGAGGGGGCTCTACAATGAGCAGTTCTTC.

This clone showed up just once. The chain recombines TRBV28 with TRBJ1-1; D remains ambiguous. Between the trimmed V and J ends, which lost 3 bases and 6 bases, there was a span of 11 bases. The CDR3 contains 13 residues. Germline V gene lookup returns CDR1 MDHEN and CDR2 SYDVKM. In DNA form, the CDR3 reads TGTGCCAGCAGTTTTAGACTCAACGCTGAAGCTTTCTTT. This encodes CASSFRLNAEAFF. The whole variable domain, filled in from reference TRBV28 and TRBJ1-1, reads DVKVTQSSRYLVKRTGEKVFLECVQDMDHENMFWYRQDPGLGLRLIYFSYDVKMKEKGDIPEGYSVSREKKERFSLILESASTNQTSMYLCASSFRLNAEAFFGQGTRLTVV.

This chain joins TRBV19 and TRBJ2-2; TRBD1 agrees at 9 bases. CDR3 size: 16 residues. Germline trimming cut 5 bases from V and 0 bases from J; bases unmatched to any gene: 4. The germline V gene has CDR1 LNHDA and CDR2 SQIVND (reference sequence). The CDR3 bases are TGTGCCAGTAGTGCTACAGGGGGCTCGAACACCGGGGAGCTGTTTTTT. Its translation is CASSATGGSNTGELFF.

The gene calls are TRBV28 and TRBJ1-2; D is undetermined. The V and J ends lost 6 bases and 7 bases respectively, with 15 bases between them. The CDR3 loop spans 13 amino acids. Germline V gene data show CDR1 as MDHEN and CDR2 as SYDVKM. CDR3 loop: CASREQRDGGYTF. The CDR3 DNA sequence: TGTGCCAGCAGAGAGCAAAGAGACGGTGGCTACACCTTC.

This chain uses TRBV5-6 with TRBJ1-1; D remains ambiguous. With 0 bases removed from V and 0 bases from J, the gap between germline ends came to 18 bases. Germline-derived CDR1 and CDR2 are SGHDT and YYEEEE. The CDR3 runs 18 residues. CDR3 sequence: CASSLVGVVSMVNTEAFF. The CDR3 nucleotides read TGTGCCAGCAGCTTGGTTGGGGTAGTGTCGATGGTGAACACTGAAGCTTTCTTT.